This record concerns one TCR beta chain sequence. This receptor's antigen is unknown. No much larger clone exists at a distance of one base, and base qualities are not known. Germline trimming amounts to 5 bases on V and 8 bases on J, with 9 as the count of junction bases outside the gene matches. In the germline V gene (reference sequence), CDR1 corresponds to SEHNR and CDR2 to FQNEAQ. From the cysteine through the phenylalanine, the CDR3 covers 16 amino acids. Of all the DNA, just the CDR3 is kept, 48 bases in frame from base 1. TCRbeta CDR3 regions were amplified from genomic DNA by means of the immunoSEQ Assay, a bias-controlled multiplex PCR. The paper's data handling went like this. The number of nucleated cells in each sample was estimated by amplification of reference gene primers within the assay. To quantify the absolute abundance of each unique TCRbeta CDR3 rearrangement, sequence reads were collapsed and filtered. Productive Simpson clonality was computed per sample as the square root of Simpson's diversity index over productive rearrangements. The table comes from immuneACCESS by way of TCRdb, which keeps in-frame sequences with V and J called. Part of the clones is missing from these tables; in studies checked, under half for an unresolved V gene and the rest for unknown reasons. V, J and clone size derive from that table, while D and trimming were established from the DNA sequence. Across this sample there are 250,000 or so clones, with 70% to 80% seen only once. Together, the top ten hold about 3.5% of the sample.

The entry originates in a study of blood T cell repertoires in COVID-19 (TCRdb year 2020). At the level of the whole study: Samples from collaborators originated in the United States, Italy and Spain and spanned both the acute and convalescent phases of COVID-19. The prospective study material was composed of cDNA or gDNA derived from T cells, B-cell-depleted T cells, or PBMCs. Subjects who had been exposed to COVID-19, were actively infected with it, or had recovered from it provided the deeply sampled blood TCRbeta repertoires that made up the dataset. The repertoires were made available in a free public database intended to serve as a resource for research on the immune response to SARS-CoV-2. Samples were obtained from the ongoing ImmuneRACE study (first 160 participants) and from 1,254 subjects provided by 6 global collaborators. A de-identified subject ID, COVID-19 status, age in years and sex were almost always included in the sample metadata. Where available, HLA class I and class II types were taken from metadata supplied by the sample provider and were not determined by assay-based typing.

The investigation overall reported the following: Clinical and demographic metadata were provided uncurated, with the amount varying by source and participant.

Collaborating institutions collected whole blood in K2EDTA tubes following their own protocols. For TCRbeta analysis, collaborators shipped samples as frozen whole blood, isolated PBMCs, or DNA extracted from either of those sample types. The clonotype comes from a woman older than 75 with acute or convalescent COVID-19. The source material was peripheral blood. The rearrangement joined TRBV7-9 to TRBJ2-1; 13 bases in the middle match TRBD2. DNA sequence: TGTGCCAGCAGCGCTTCCGGGACTAGCGGGAAGTATGAGCAGTTCTTC. Translated, this is CASSASGTSGKYEQFF.